The rows below give T cell receptor beta chains drawn from one sample of a study of CD8+CD57+ T cells in acquired aplastic anemia. In TCRdb, the reads were re-called with MiXCR into one record per CDR3 protein. The table includes hundreds of thousands of distinct CDR3 sequences, over 25% detected once. Sequenced sample: sorted CD4+, CD8+, or CD8+CD57+ T cells (not recorded which) from PBMCs. These receptors all stem from a human donor with aplastic anemia. Each CDR3 is given with its conserved first and last residue. D genes are given only for firm matches. Some rows have no size entry. The others give once, few or many, or a class for an expanded clone.

d_call	j_call	clone_size	v_call	cdr3_nt	cdr3_aa
TRBD1	TRBJ2-5	-	TRBV2	TGTGCCTGCAGATTGACAGGGAGAAGAGAGACCCAGTACTTC	CACRLTGRRETQYF
-	TRBJ2-3	many	TRBV2	TGTGCCAGCAGCGTGGGACTGAGCACAGATACGCAGTATTTT	CASSVGLSTDTQYF
TRBD1	TRBJ2-7	-	TRBV11-1	TGTGCCAGCAGCTCCATTACCGGGACAGGGGGCCTGGAGCAGTACTTC	CASSSITGTGGLEQYF
-	TRBJ2-7	-	TRBV7-2	TGTGCCAGCAGCTGGAGCACATATGGATCCTACGAGCAGTACTTC	CASSWSTYGSYEQYF
-	TRBJ2-1	many	TRBV2	TGTGCCAGCAGTGTACAACAGGGCTACAATGAGCAGTTCTTC	CASSVQQGYNEQFF
TRBD1	TRBJ2-7	-	TRBV2	TGTGCCAGCAGTTACTGGACAGGGTCAATAAGCTACGAGCAGTACTTC	CASSYWTGSISYEQYF
-	TRBJ1-4	many	TRBV2	TGTGCCAGCAGTGTAGGGGGGCCTAATGAAAAACTGTTTTTT	CASSVGGPNEKLFF
-	TRBJ1-1	many	TRBV19	TGTGCCAGTAGTCCGCACAGGGCTGAAGCTTTCTTT	CASSPHRAEAFF
TRBD2	TRBJ2-7	many	TRBV25-1	TGTGCCAGCAGTGAATACCGGCGGGGGAGCTCCTACGAGCAGTACTTC	CASSEYRRGSSYEQYF
-	TRBJ1-4	-	TRBV7-9	TGTGCCAGCAGCTTAGGTAACAGGGATTGGGAAAAACTGTTTTTT	CASSLGNRDWEKLFF
-	TRBJ2-4	-	TRBV5-5	TGTGCCAGCAGCCGCCCGGACGAAAACATTCAGTACTTC	CASSRPDENIQYF
-	TRBJ1-2	-	TRBV24-1	TGTGCCGCCAGTTCCCCGACCTTATATGGCCACACCTTC	CAASSPTLYGHTF
TRBD1	TRBJ2-1	few	TRBV13	TGTGCCAGCAGCTTAGACAGGGGAACCTACAATGAGCAGTTCTTC	CASSLDRGTYNEQFF
TRBD2	TRBJ2-5	-	TRBV14	TGTGCCAGCAGCCAAGGGCTAGCGGGAGTATTTGAGACCCAGCACTTC	CASSQGLAGVFETQHF
-	TRBJ2-1	-	TRBV25-1	TGTGCCAGCAGTTTGGGTCTAGCGCTGACTTATGAGCAGTTCTTC	CASSLGLALTYEQFF
TRBD1	TRBJ1-2	-	TRBV10-3	TGTGCCATCAGTGACTTCCGGGACAGGGTATCACGAGGCTACACCTTC	CAISDFRDRVSRGYTF
TRBD1	TRBJ1-3	many	TRBV10-3	TGTGCCATCAGTGGGACAGGGGGTTGGAACACCATATATTTT	CAISGTGGWNTIYF
-	TRBJ2-7	-	TRBV25-1	TGTGCCAGCAGTGGACCAGGCACCGACAGTCTCTCCTACGAGCAGTACTTC	CASSGPGTDSLSYEQYF
TRBD1	TRBJ1-5	many	TRBV2	TGTGCCAGCATCAGGGACAGGGCTCAGCCCCAGCATTTT	CASIRDRAQPQHF
TRBD1	TRBJ1-4	few	TRBV7-3	TGTGCCAGCAGCTTAGGACAGGGATTT	CASSLGQGF
TRBD1	TRBJ2-7	-	TRBV4-1	TGCGCCAGCAGCGGAACCGGGACAGGGTTGTACGAGCAGTACTTC	CASSGTGTGLYEQYF
-	TRBJ1-6	few	TRBV3-1	TGTGCCAGCAGCCTCGGACCGGTTAATTCACCCCTCCACTTT	CASSLGPVNSPLHF
-	TRBJ1-2	few	TRBV3-1	TGTGCCAGCAGCCAAGTACGGGGGCCGAACTATGGCTACACCTTC	CASSQVRGPNYGYTF
TRBD2	TRBJ2-3	few	TRBV14	TGTGCCAGCAGCCAACCCGCGGGGGACACAGATACGCAGTATTTT	CASSQPAGDTDTQYF
-	TRBJ2-7	many	TRBV7-2	TGTGCCAGCAGTAACGGATACGAGCAGTACTTC	CASSNGYEQYF
-	TRBJ1-2	many	TRBV20-1	TGCAGTGCTAGCGTCTGGGGATGGATCTATGGCTACACCTTC	CSASVWGWIYGYTF
TRBD1	TRBJ1-4	few	TRBV2	TGTGCCAGCAGTGGACAGGGGGCTACTAATGAAAAACTGTTTTTT	CASSGQGATNEKLFF
-	TRBJ1-3	many	TRBV2	TGTGCCAGCAGTGTAGACCTTGGAAACACCATATATTTT	CASSVDLGNTIYF
-	TRBJ2-2	many	TRBV2	TGTGCCAGCAGTGGGACGGCTACCGGGGAGCTGTTTTTT	CASSGTATGELFF
TRBD2	TRBJ2-3	-	TRBV19	TGTGCCAGTAGTATGGGCCTACTAGCGACGGATACGCAGTATTTT	CASSMGLLATDTQYF
-	TRBJ1-1	few	TRBV20-1	TGCAGTGCCCCGAGGTGGGCAGGCGGCACTGAAGCTTTCTTT	CSAPRWAGGTEAFF